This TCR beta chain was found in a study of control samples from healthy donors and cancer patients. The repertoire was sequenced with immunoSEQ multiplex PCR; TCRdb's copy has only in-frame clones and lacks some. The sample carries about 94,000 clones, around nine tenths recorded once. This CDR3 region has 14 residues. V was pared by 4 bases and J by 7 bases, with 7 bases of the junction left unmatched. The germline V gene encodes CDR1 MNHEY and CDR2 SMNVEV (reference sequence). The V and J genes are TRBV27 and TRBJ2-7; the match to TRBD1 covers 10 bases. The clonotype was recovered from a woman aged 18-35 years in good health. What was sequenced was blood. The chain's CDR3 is CASSSLRDRGEQYF. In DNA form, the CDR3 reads TGTGCCAGCAGTTCCCTCCGGGACAGGGGTGAGCAGTACTTC.